Here is one T cell receptor beta chain with its context. Its antigen is not known. The data originate from a study of T-cell memory formation after mild COVID-19. TCR alpha and TCR beta cDNA libraries carrying sample barcodes and UMIs came from 5'RACE with constant-segment primers. TCRdb recomputed calls from the 5' RACE reads with MiXCR, one row per CDR3 protein. The table lists fewer than 95,000 distinct CDR3 sequences, around an eighth of them singletons, with roughly a quarter in the top ten. Regarding the study as a whole: Largely, contracting CD4+ clones fell within CM and EM, and contracting CD8+ clones within EMRA.

The CDR3 runs 12 residues. Germline V CDR1 and CDR2: MNHEY, SVGAGI. Trimming pared 7 bases from V and 2 bases from J, leaving 8 bases between. The rearrangement links TRBV6-5 to TRBJ2-5; a weak D match, TRBD1 (6 bases). The sequencing input was PBMCs or a T cell subset sorted from them (not recorded which). The clonotype was recovered from an adult woman who had mild COVID-19 (a few samples of this study predate the infection). Cell type and time point are not known. The CDR3 DNA sequence: TGTGCCAGCACAGGGGTTCAAGAGACCCAGTACTTC. Encoded protein: CASTGVQETQYF.